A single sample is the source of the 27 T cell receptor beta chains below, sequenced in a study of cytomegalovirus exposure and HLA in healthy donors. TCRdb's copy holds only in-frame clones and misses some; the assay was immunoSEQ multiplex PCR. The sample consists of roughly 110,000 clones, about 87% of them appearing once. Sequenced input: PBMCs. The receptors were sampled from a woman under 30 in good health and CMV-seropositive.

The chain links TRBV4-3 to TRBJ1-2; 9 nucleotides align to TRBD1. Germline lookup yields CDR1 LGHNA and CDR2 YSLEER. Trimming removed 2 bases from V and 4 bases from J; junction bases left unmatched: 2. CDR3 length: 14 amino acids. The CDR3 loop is CASSQTGGPYGYTF. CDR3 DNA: TGCGCCAGCAGCCAAACAGGGGGCCCCTATGGCTACACCTTC.

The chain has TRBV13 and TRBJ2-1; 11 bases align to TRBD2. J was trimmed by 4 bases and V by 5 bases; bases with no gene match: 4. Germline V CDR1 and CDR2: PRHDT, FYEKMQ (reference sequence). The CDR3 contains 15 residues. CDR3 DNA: TGTGCCAGCAGCCCGGGACTAGCGGATTACAATGAGCAGTTCTTC. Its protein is CASSPGLADYNEQFF.

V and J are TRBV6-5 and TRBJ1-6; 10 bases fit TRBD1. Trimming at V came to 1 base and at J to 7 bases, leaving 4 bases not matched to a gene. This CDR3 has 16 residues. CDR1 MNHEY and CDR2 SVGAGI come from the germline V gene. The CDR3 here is CASSYYPGQGNSPLHF. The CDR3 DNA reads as TGTGCCAGCAGTTACTATCCGGGACAGGGGAATTCACCCCTCCACTTT.

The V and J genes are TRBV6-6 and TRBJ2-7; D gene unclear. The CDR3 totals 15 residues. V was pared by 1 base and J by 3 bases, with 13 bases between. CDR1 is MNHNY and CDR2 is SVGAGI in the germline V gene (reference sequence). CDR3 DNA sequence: TGTGCCAGCAGTTACTATGGGCCACCCGACTACGAGCAGTACTTC. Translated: CASSYYGPPDYEQYF.

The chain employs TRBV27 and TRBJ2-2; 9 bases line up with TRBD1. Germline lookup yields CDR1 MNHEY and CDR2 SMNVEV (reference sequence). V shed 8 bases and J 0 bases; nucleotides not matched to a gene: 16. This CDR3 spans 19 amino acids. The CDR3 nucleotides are TGTGCCAGCGCCCCGGGACAGGGTCGGGCGGGAGCGAACACCGGGGAGCTGTTTTTT. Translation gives CASAPGQGRAGANTGELFF.

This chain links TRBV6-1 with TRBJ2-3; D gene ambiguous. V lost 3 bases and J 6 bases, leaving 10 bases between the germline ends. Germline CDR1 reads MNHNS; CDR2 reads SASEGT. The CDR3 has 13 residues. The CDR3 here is CASSDLIEDTQYF. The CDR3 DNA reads TGTGCCAGCAGTGATCTTATTGAGGATACGCAGTATTTT.

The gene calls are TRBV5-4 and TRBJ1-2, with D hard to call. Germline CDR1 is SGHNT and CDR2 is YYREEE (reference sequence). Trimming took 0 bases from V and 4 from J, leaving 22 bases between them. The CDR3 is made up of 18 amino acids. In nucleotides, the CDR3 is TGTGCCAGCAGCTTGGATAACCGCCAGTATCTCTCTAGCTATGGCTACACCTTC. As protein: CASSLDNRQYLSSYGYTF.

The chain's CDR3 is CATGRGGALSSYNSPLHF. For the CDR3, the DNA is TGTGCCACCGGACGCGGAGGGGCTCTAAGCTCCTATAATTCACCCCTCCACTTT. J is TRBJ1-6 and V is TRBV19, with D perhaps matching TRBD1 (5 bases). Trimming pared 10 bases from V and 0 bases from J, leaving 22 bases between. The germline gives CDR1 LNHDA, CDR2 SQIVND (reference sequence). CDR3 size: 18 residues.

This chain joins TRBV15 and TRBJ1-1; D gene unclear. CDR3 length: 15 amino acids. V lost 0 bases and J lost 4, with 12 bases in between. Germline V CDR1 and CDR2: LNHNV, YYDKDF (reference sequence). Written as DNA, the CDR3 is TGTGCCACCAGCAGAGATAGGGCGGGTTCCACTGAAGCTTTCTTT. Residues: CATSRDRAGSTEAFF.

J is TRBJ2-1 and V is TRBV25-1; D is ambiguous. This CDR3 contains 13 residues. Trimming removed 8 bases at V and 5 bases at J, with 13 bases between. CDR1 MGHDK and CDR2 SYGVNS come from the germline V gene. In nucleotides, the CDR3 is TGTGCCAGCCACCAATATGAGGACAATGAGCAGTTCTTC. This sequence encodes CASHQYEDNEQFF.

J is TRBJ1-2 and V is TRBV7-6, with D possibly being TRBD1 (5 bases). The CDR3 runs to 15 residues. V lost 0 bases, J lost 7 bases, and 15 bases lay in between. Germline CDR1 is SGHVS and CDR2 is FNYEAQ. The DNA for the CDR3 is TGTGCCAGCAGCTTAGCGGCTCAGGGAGGTGGTGGCTACACCTTC. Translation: CASSLAAQGGGGYTF.

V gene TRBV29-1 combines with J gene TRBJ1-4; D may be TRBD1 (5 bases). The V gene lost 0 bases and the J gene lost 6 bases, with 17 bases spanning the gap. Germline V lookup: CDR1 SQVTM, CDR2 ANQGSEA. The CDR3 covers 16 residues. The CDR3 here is CSVEDPPGGLDEKLFF. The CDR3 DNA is TGCAGCGTTGAAGATCCGCCCGGGGGACTGGATGAAAAACTGTTTTTT.

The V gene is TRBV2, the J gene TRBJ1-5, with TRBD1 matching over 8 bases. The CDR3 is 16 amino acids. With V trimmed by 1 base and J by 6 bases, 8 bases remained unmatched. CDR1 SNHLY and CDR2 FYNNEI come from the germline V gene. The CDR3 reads CASSEEQGVLGQPQHF. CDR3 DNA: TGTGCCAGCAGTGAAGAACAGGGGGTTCTGGGTCAGCCCCAGCATTTT.

Here the CDR3 reads CATGPGQLSDTQYF. CDR3 nucleotides: TGTGCCACCGGACCGGGACAGCTATCAGATACGCAGTATTTT. The rearrangement uses TRBV10-3 and TRBJ2-3; 7 bases fit TRBD1. The ends lost 10 bases at V and 4 bases at J; junction bases unmatched: 11. The germline V gene has CDR1 ENHRY and CDR2 SYGVKD. This CDR3 comprises 14 residues.

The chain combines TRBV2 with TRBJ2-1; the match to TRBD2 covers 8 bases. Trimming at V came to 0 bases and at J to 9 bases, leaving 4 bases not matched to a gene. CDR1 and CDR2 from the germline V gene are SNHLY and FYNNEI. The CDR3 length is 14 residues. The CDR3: CASSEARGAAEQFF. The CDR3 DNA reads TGTGCCAGCAGTGAAGCGCGGGGGGCGGCTGAGCAGTTCTTC.

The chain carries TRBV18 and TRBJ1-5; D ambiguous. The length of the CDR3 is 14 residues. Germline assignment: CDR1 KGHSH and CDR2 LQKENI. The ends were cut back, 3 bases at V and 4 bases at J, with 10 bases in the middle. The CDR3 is CASSPAPGNQPQHF. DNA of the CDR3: TGTGCCAGCTCACCGGCCCCGGGAAATCAGCCCCAGCATTTT.

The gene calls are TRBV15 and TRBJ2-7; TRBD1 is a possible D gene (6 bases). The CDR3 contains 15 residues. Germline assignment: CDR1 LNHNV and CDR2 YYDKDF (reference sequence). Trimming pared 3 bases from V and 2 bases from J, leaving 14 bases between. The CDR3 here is CATSSVRQAAYEQYF. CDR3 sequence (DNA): TGTGCCACCAGCAGTGTTAGACAGGCGGCCTACGAGCAGTACTTC. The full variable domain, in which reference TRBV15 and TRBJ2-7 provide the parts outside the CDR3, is DAMVIQNPRYQVTQFGKPVTLSCSQTLNHNVMYWYQQKSSQAPKLLFHYYDKDFNNEADTPDNFQSRRPNTSFCFLDIRSPGLGDTAMYLCATSSVRQAAYEQYFGPGTRLTVT.

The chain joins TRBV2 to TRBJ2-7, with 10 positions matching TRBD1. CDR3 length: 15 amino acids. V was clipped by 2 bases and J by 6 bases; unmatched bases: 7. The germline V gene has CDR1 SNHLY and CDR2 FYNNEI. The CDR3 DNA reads TGTGCCAGCAGTGAATTCGAGACAGGGGGCTTCGAGCAGTACTTC. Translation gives CASSEFETGGFEQYF.

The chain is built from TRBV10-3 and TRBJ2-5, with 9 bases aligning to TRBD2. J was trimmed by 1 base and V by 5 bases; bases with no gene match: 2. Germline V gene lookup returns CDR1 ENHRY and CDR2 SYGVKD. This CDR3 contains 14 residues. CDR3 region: CAISQRGAQETQYF. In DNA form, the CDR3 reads TGTGCCATCAGTCAGCGGGGGGCCCAAGAGACCCAGTACTTC.

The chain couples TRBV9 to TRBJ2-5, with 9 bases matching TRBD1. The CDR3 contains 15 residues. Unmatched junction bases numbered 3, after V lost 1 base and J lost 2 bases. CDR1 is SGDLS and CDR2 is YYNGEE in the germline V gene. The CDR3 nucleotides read TGTGCCAGCAGCGTAAGGGACAGGGCTCAAGAGACCCAGTACTTC. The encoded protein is CASSVRDRAQETQYF.

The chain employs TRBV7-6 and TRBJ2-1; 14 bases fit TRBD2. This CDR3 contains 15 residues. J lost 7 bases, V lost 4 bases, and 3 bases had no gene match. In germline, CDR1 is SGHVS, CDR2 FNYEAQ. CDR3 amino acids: CASSSGTSGGNEQFF. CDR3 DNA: TGTGCCAGCAGCTCCGGGACTAGCGGGGGTAATGAGCAGTTCTTC.

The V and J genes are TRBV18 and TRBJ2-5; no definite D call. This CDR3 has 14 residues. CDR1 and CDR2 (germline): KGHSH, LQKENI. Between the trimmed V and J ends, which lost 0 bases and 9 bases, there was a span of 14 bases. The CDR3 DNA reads TGTGCCAGCTCACCACCCTGGCAGCCCCAGGCCCAGTACTTC. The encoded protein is CASSPPWQPQAQYF. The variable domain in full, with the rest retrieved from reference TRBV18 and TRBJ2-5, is NAGVMQNPRHLVRRRGQEARLRCSPMKGHSHVYWYRQLPEEGLKFMVYLQKENIIDESGMPKERFSAEFPKEGPSILRIQQVVRGDSAAYFCASSPPWQPQAQYFGPGTRLLVL.

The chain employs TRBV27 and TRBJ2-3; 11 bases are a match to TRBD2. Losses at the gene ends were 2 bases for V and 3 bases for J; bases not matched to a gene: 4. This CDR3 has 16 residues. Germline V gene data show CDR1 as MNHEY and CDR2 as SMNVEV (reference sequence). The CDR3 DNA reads TGTGCCAGCAGTTTACTAGCGGGGGGACCAACAGATACGCAGTATTTT. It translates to CASSLLAGGPTDTQYF.

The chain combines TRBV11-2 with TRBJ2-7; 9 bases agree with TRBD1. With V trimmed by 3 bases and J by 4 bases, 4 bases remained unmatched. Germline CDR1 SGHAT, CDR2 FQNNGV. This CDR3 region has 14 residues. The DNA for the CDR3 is TGTGCCAGCAGCTTTGGACAGGGGTGGTACGAGCAGTACTTC. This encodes CASSFGQGWYEQYF.

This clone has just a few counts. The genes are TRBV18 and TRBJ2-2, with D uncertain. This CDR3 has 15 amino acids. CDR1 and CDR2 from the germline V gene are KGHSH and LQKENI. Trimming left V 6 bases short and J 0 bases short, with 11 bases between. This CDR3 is CASSPDTANTGELFF. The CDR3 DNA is TGTGCCAGCTCCCCAGACACCGCGAACACCGGGGAGCTGTTTTTT.

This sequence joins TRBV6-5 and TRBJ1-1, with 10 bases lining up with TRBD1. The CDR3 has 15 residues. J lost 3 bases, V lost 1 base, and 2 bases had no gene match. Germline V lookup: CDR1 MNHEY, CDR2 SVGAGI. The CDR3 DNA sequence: TGTGCCAGCAGTTACTGGACAGGGGGAGACACTGAAGCTTTCTTT. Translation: CASSYWTGGDTEAFF.

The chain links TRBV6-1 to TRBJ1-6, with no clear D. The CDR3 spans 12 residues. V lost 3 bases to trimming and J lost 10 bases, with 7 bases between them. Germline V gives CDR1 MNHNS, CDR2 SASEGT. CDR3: CASSESGSPLHF. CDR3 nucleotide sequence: TGTGCCAGCAGTGAGTCGGGGTCACCCCTCCACTTT.